These 3 T cell receptor beta chains were all obtained from the same sample, sequenced in a study of T-cell memory formation after mild COVID-19. TCRdb redid the calling of the 5' RACE reads with MiXCR, one entry per CDR3 protein. The repertoire holds roughly 80,000 distinct CDR3 sequences, with about 23% as singletons. Sequencing was performed on PBMCs or a T cell subset sorted from them (not recorded which). These receptor sequences come from a man aged 18-30 years who had mild COVID-19 (a few samples of this study predate the infection). Cell type and time point are not known.

This chain links TRBV15 with TRBJ2-5, with D perhaps TRBD1 (5 bases). Trimming took off 8 bases at V and 5 bases at J, with 12 bases between the two ends. Germline V CDR1 and CDR2: LNHNV, YYDKDF (reference sequence). CDR3 length equals 12 residues. CDR3 in amino acids: CATLGKGETQYF. The CDR3, as DNA: TGTGCCACCTTGGGCAAGGGGGAGACCCAGTACTTC. Full variable domain (missing parts from reference TRBV15 and TRBJ2-5): DAMVIQNPRYQVTQFGKPVTLSCSQTLNHNVMYWYQQKSSQAPKLLFHYYDKDFNNEADTPDNFQSRRPNTSFCFLDIRSPGLGDTAMYLCATLGKGETQYFGPGTRLLVL.

This chain uses TRBV12-3 or TRBV12-4 with TRBJ2-1; TRBD2 matches 8 bases. There are 18 residues in the CDR3. Unmatched junction bases numbered 12, after V lost 3 bases and J lost 2 bases. The CDR3 bases are TGTGCCAGCAGTTTCGGGAGGGATGGGGGCCTAACCTACAATGAGCAGTTCTTC. As protein: CASSFGRDGGLTYNEQFF.

V and J are TRBV4-3 and TRBJ1-1, with a tentative D call TRBD1 (6 bases). CDR3 length equals 14 residues. V lost 1 base, J lost 7 bases, and 13 bases lay in between. Germline assignment: CDR1 LGHNA and CDR2 YSLEER. DNA for the CDR3: TGCGCCAGCAGCCAAGTTCTGACAGGCCTTGAAGCTTTCTTT. Encoded protein: CASSQVLTGLEAFF.